Listed here are 24 T cell receptor beta chains from one sample, sequenced in a study of OX40 agonist ivuxolimab in advanced cancers. The protocol was immunoSEQ multiplex PCR, while the TCRdb copy is restricted to in-frame clones and leaves out a portion. The table records about 61,000 clones, about four fifths of them present only once. This sample comprised CD4+ or CD8+ T cells sorted from blood, obtained in a trial of the OX40 agonist ivuxolimab. The receptor set was obtained from an adult with an advanced solid tumor such as melanoma, head and neck, liver or kidney cancer.

The V call is TRBV7-3, the J call TRBJ1-2; D is ambiguous. Germline assignment: CDR1 SGHTA and CDR2 FQGTGA. The CDR3 is made up of 13 amino acids. Between the trimmed V and J ends, which lost 5 bases and 4 bases, there was a span of 11 bases. The CDR3 region is CASSLKGSYGYTF. The CDR3 nucleotides are TGTGCCAGCAGCCTAAAGGGCAGCTATGGCTACACCTTC.

The chain couples TRBV7-2 to TRBJ1-2; tentatively, D is TRBD1 (5 bases). V dropped 2 bases and J dropped 4 bases, with 17 bases sitting between them. Germline V gene data show CDR1 as SGHTA and CDR2 as FQGNSA. The CDR3 covers 16 residues. Here the CDR3 reads CASSLSQTVGAYGYTF. CDR3 in DNA: TGTGCCAGCAGCTTATCCCAGACAGTCGGTGCCTATGGCTACACCTTC.

The chain carries TRBV6-1 and TRBJ2-7; D is perhaps TRBD2 (5 bases). Germline assignment: CDR1 MNHNS and CDR2 SASEGT. Deletions cut 2 bases from V and 5 bases from J, with 7 bases between. The CDR3 loop spans 12 amino acids. Here the CDR3 reads CASSESGDEQYF. The CDR3 nucleotides read TGTGCCAGCAGTGAATCCGGGGACGAGCAGTACTTC.

This chain uses TRBV4-1 with TRBJ1-1; TRBD1 might be the D (5 bases). Germline CDR1 is MGHRA and CDR2 is YSYEKL. Deletions cut 5 bases from V and 1 base from J, with 17 bases between. This CDR3 is 16 amino acids long. In nucleotides, the CDR3 is TGCGCCAGCAGCTACACGGGGGGAGCAGCGAACACTGAAGCTTTCTTT. Its translation: CASSYTGGAANTEAFF.

The chain has TRBV9 and TRBJ2-1; TRBD2 is a possible D gene (7 bases). The CDR3 is 14 amino acids. Trimming removed 2 bases at V and 9 bases at J, with 15 bases between. Germline CDR1 reads SGDLS; CDR2 reads YYNGEE. This chain's CDR3 is CASSVRGGGSEQFF. The CDR3 region has the DNA TGTGCCAGCAGCGTCAGGGGAGGGGGTAGTGAGCAGTTCTTC.

This chain links TRBV18 with TRBJ1-5; D might be TRBD1 (5 bases). In germline, CDR1 is KGHSH, CDR2 LQKENI. This CDR3 has 16 residues. V lost 3 bases and J 0 bases, leaving 12 bases between the germline ends. The CDR3 is CASSPSGGYSNQPQHF. The CDR3 DNA reads as TGTGCCAGCTCACCTTCTGGGGGTTATAGCAATCAGCCCCAGCATTTT.

The V call is TRBV19, the J call TRBJ1-1; TRBD1 is a possible D gene (5 bases). The germline V and J ends were trimmed by 7 bases and 4 bases, with 22 bases remaining between them. The CDR3 is 16 residues long. Per germline, CDR1 LNHDA and CDR2 SQIVND (reference sequence). CDR3 sequence (DNA): TGTGCCAGTACCCCGCGGGGGGTTAGGGGCAGCACTGAAGCTTTCTTT. This sequence encodes CASTPRGVRGSTEAFF.

The chain employs TRBV30 and TRBJ2-1; 15 bases match TRBD2. V was clipped by 0 bases and J by 7 bases; unmatched bases: 7. Germline V gives CDR1 GTSNPN, CDR2 SVGIG (reference sequence). This CDR3 is 17 amino acids long. This CDR3 reads CAWSVDRTSGRANEQFF. The CDR3 nucleotides are TGTGCCTGGAGTGTCGATCGGACTAGCGGGAGGGCGAATGAGCAGTTCTTC.

V is TRBV30 and J is TRBJ2-5; D not resolved. V dropped 0 bases and J dropped 1 base, with 6 bases sitting between them. CDR1 and CDR2 (germline): GTSNPN, SVGIG (reference sequence). CDR3 size: 13 residues. This CDR3 is CAWSVHSQETQYF. CDR3 nucleotide sequence: TGTGCCTGGAGTGTACACAGCCAAGAGACCCAGTACTTC.

This sequence joins TRBV6-6 and TRBJ2-7; 11 bases align to TRBD2. V lost 6 bases, J lost 6 bases, and 4 bases stayed unmatched. The V gene's germline CDR1 is MNHNY and CDR2 SVGAGI (reference sequence). The CDR3 is 13 amino acids. The CDR3 DNA reads TGTGCCAGCAGGCCCGGGACTAGCGGCGAGCAGTACTTC. It specifies CASRPGTSGEQYF.

The gene calls are TRBV18 and TRBJ2-7; D remains unclear. CDR3 size: 13 residues. V was shortened by 3 bases and J by 0 bases, with 6 bases between the two germline ends. Germline V CDR1 and CDR2: KGHSH, LQKENI. CDR3: CASSPETSYEQYF. The DNA of the CDR3 is TGTGCCAGCTCACCTGAGACCTCCTACGAGCAGTACTTC.

The rearrangement links TRBV7-3 to TRBJ2-2; no firm D call. CDR1 is SGHTA and CDR2 is FQGTGA in the germline V gene. V was pared by 5 bases and J by 5 bases, with 6 bases between. The CDR3 runs to 12 residues. CDR3 DNA sequence: TGTGCCAGCAGCCTAGATACCGGGGAGCTGTTTTTT. It yields the protein CASSLDTGELFF.

This clone has a single count. The chain joins TRBV5-1 to TRBJ2-7; maybe TRBD1 (6 bases). CDR3 length equals 16 residues. V lost 4 bases and J lost 2, with 19 bases in between. CDR1 and CDR2 (germline): SGHRS, YFSETQ. CDR3: CASSVATGLPTYEQYF. CDR3 bases: TGCGCCAGCAGCGTAGCAACAGGGCTTCCCACCTACGAGCAGTACTTC.

J is TRBJ1-3 and V is TRBV25-1, with D tentatively TRBD1 (6 bases). The germline CDR1 and CDR2 sequences are MGHDK and SYGVNS. V dropped 1 base and J dropped 3 bases, with 7 bases sitting between them. CDR3 length equals 14 residues. Here the CDR3 reads CASSEFRGGNTIYF. The CDR3 DNA reads as TGTGCCAGCAGTGAATTCAGGGGTGGAAACACCATATATTTT.

The chain carries TRBV20-1 and TRBJ2-7; no definite D call. Germline CDR1 is DFQATT and CDR2 is SNEGSKA (reference sequence). Between the trimmed V and J ends, which lost 5 bases and 3 bases, there was a span of 8 bases. This CDR3 is built from 11 residues. The CDR3 loop is CSAAWDYEQYF. For the CDR3, the DNA is TGCAGTGCTGCGTGGGACTACGAGCAGTACTTC.

V is TRBV5-1 and J is TRBJ2-1; 9 nucleotides align to TRBD2. The CDR3 runs to 17 residues. Trimming took 6 bases from V and 9 from J; bases not matched to a gene: 19. Per the germline V gene, CDR1 is SGHRS and CDR2 is YFSETQ. The CDR3 DNA follows: TGCGCCAGCACCAAAGTGGCGTCGGGACTAGCCTTAGGTGAGCAGTTCTTC. Encoded protein: CASTKVASGLALGEQFF.

The chain carries TRBV18 and TRBJ2-3, with TRBD2 matching over 14 bases. The germline V gene encodes CDR1 KGHSH and CDR2 LQKENI. Losses at the gene ends were 5 bases for V and 5 bases for J; bases not matched to a gene: 6. This CDR3 has 16 residues. As DNA, the CDR3 is TGTGCCAGCTCAAGACTAGCGGGAGGGCCAATAGATACGCAGTATTTT. This gives the protein CASSRLAGGPIDTQYF.

V gene TRBV7-2 combines with J gene TRBJ2-3; D unresolved. Germline lookup yields CDR1 SGHTA and CDR2 FQGNSA. Trimming removed 5 bases from V and 1 base from J, with 10 bases in between. This CDR3 contains 14 residues. CDR3 DNA sequence: TGTGCCAGCAGCCAGGACCTAGGCACAGATACGCAGTATTTT. It yields the protein CASSQDLGTDTQYF.

This chain connects TRBV27 to TRBJ2-3; 7 bases are a match to TRBD2. The CDR3 consists of 15 residues. With 0 bases clipped from V and 3 bases from J, the junction kept 3 bases outside the gene matches. Germline values: CDR1 MNHEY, CDR2 SMNVEV (reference sequence). This CDR3 is CASSLSSGFTDTQYF. As DNA, the CDR3 is TGTGCCAGCAGTTTATCTAGCGGGTTTACAGATACGCAGTATTTT.

The genes are TRBV7-9 and TRBJ1-5, with 10 nucleotides matching TRBD1. Germline CDR1 and CDR2: SEHNR and FQNEAQ (reference sequence). This CDR3 is 15 amino acids long. Trimming at V came to 5 bases and at J to 7 bases, leaving 8 bases not matched to a gene. The CDR3 is CASSGFGTGEQPQHF. For the CDR3, the DNA is TGTGCCAGCAGCGGATTTGGGACAGGGGAGCAGCCCCAGCATTTT.

The chain couples TRBV7-8 to TRBJ2-1; TRBD2 matches at 11 bases. There are 20 residues in the CDR3. CDR1 is SGHVS and CDR2 is FQNEAQ in the germline V gene. Germline trimming cut 4 bases from V and 3 bases from J; bases unmatched to any gene: 17. The CDR3 DNA reads TGTGCCAGCAGCTCCCCCTCGCTAGCGGGAGGCCGGGTATACTACAATGAGCAGTTCTTC. Protein sequence: CASSSPSLAGGRVYYNEQFF.

The chain employs TRBV7-9 and TRBJ2-7; 8 bases map to TRBD2. Looked up from germline, CDR1 is SEHNR and CDR2 is FQNEAQ (reference sequence). Trimming removed 1 base from V and 4 bases from J; junction bases left unmatched: 6. This CDR3 has 15 residues. CDR3 coding DNA: TGTGCCAGCAGCTTAGATGTAGCGGGATCTTACGAGCAGTACTTC. Translation gives CASSLDVAGSYEQYF.

The genes are TRBV25-1 and TRBJ2-5; D is ambiguous. The V and J ends lost 0 bases and 2 bases respectively, with 10 bases between them. Germline CDR1 reads MGHDK; CDR2 reads SYGVNS. The length of the CDR3 is 15 residues. The CDR3 region is CASSEYEHTQETQYF. The CDR3 DNA sequence: TGTGCCAGCAGTGAATACGAACATACTCAAGAGACCCAGTACTTC.

Points on this clone: Other DNA variants within this sample encode the same CDR3. The rearrangement joins TRBV7-2 to TRBJ2-3, with D unresolved. The CDR3 spans 12 residues. Germline V gene lookup returns CDR1 SGHTA and CDR2 FQGNSA. The V gene lost 2 bases and the J gene lost 2 bases, with 2 bases spanning the gap. Here the CDR3 reads CASSLSTDTQYF. The CDR3 DNA follows: TGTGCCAGCAGCTTATCCACAGATACGCAGTATTTT.